This T cell receptor beta chain was recorded in a study of untreated major depressive disorder. Study findings and constraints: Compared with controls, depressed patients showed more TRBV05-01 (Vbeta 5.1) usage in CD4+ T cells.

On this clone itself: Its cognate antigen is unknown.

Germline loops: CDR1 SNHLY, CDR2 FYNNEI. The CDR3 runs to 13 residues. The V end lost 3 bases, the J end lost 3 bases, and 9 bases lay between the germline ends. DSM-IV major depressive disorder patients had Hamilton Rating Scale scores of 18 or more. Donors lacked major illness, comorbidities, regular medication, drug use, or heavy drinking. The table came from immunoSEQ multiplex PCR; TCRdb's copy has only in-frame clones and leaves some out. The sample lists approximately 12,000 clones; about 93% were seen once. The TCR comes from a woman aged 30 to 39 with major depressive disorder. Sequencing was performed on CD4+ T cells from PBMCs. The chain links TRBV2 to TRBJ2-7; no definite D call. The CDR3: CASSDVGIYEQYF. CDR3 nucleotides: TGTGCCAGCAGTGACGTAGGAATCTACGAGCAGTACTTC. Together with reference TRBV2 and TRBJ2-7, the CDR3 gives the full variable domain: EPEVTQTPSHQVTQMGQEVILRCVPISNHLYFYWYRQILGQKVEFLVSFYNNEISEKSEIFDDQFSVERPDGSNFTLKIRSTKLEDSAMYFCASSDVGIYEQYFGPGTRLTVT.